Presented here are 9 T cell receptor beta chains from one specimen sequenced in a study of blood T cell repertoires in COVID-19. Some clones are missing from TCRdb's copy, which holds only in-frame ones; the method was immunoSEQ multiplex PCR. The sample records 350,000 or so clones, roughly 87% being singletons. Sequenced material: PBMCs or T cells enriched from blood (not recorded which). Receptor source: a woman between 25 and 40 years old who had recovered from COVID-19.

J is TRBJ2-5 and V is TRBV3-1 (or the pseudogene TRBV3-2); 8 bases are shared with TRBD1. Germline values: CDR1 LGHDT, CDR2 YNNKEL (reference sequence). The length of the CDR3 is 15 residues. J was trimmed by 0 bases and V by 4 bases; bases with no gene match: 4. The CDR3 loop is CASSPDRVDQETQYF. In DNA, the CDR3 is TGTGCCAGCAGCCCGGACAGGGTGGACCAAGAGACCCAGTACTTC.

The V call is TRBV27, the J call TRBJ2-3, with D possibly being TRBD2 (6 bases). The ends were cut back, 6 bases at V and 1 base at J, with 14 bases in the middle. This CDR3 is 15 amino acids long. Germline CDR1 and CDR2: MNHEY and SMNVEV (reference sequence). CDR3 DNA sequence: TGTGCCAGCAGACCCTTAGGCGGGGGCACAGATACGCAGTATTTT. Protein product: CASRPLGGGTDTQYF.

This clone was recorded a few times. The rearrangement uses TRBV4-3 and TRBJ2-2; possibly TRBD1 for D (6 bases). Trimming left V 2 bases short and J 0 bases short, with 10 bases between. Looked up from germline, CDR1 is LGHNA and CDR2 is YSLEER. The CDR3 is 16 residues long. This CDR3 is CASSQQTGSNTGELFF. For the CDR3, the DNA is TGCGCCAGCAGCCAACAGACAGGTTCGAACACCGGGGAGCTGTTTTTT.

A word on this clone: At one boundary the junction diverges from the germline segment, which might be a read error. The CDR3 DNA reads as TGTGCCTGGAGCCCGAACAGCCTGAATAGATACTTC. This gives the protein CAWSPNSLNRYF. The V gene is TRBV30, the J gene TRBJ1-2; no reliable D call. The CDR3 is made up of 12 amino acids. Germline lookup yields CDR1 GTSNPN and CDR2 SVGIG (reference sequence).

This clone was observed once. The V call is TRBV13, the J call TRBJ2-5; possibly TRBD1 for D (5 bases). This CDR3 is built from 15 residues. Germline values: CDR1 PRHDT, CDR2 FYEKMQ (reference sequence). V was cut by 5 bases and J by 5 bases, with 18 bases left in between. The CDR3 DNA is TGTGCCAGCAGCCGAGTGTCAGGGTGGGTGGAGACCCAGTACTTC. As protein: CASSRVSGWVETQYF.

CDR3 in amino acids: CASSEAPGLGNQPQHF. DNA for the CDR3: TGTGCCAGCAGTGAAGCGCCAGGGTTAGGCAATCAGCCCCAGCATTTT. The V call is TRBV6-1, the J call TRBJ1-5; tentative D call: TRBD1 (5 bases). The V gene lost 0 bases and the J gene lost 2 bases, with 11 bases spanning the gap. The CDR3 covers 16 residues. Germline values: CDR1 MNHNS, CDR2 SASEGT.

This chain links TRBV5-5 with TRBJ1-4; 7 bases align to TRBD1. The CDR3 has 15 residues. Germline values: CDR1 SGHKS, CDR2 YYEKEE (reference sequence). The trim removed 4 bases at V and 8 bases at J, leaving 11 bases unmatched. CDR3 residues: CASSDARDSREKLFF. The CDR3 DNA reads TGTGCCAGCAGCGACGCCCGGGACAGTCGAGAAAAACTGTTTTTT. The full variable domain, its missing parts supplied by reference TRBV5-5 and TRBJ1-4, is DAGVTQSPTHLIKTRGQQVTLRCSPISGHKSVSWYQQVLGQGPQFIFQYYEKEERGRGNFPDRFSARQFPNYSSELNVNALLLGDSALYLCASSDARDSREKLFFGSGTQLSVL.

In DNA, the CDR3 is TGTGCCAGTAGTATAGTCGGTCGCAGGGGTCGGCAGCCCCAGCATTTT. It yields the protein CASSIVGRRGRQPQHF. The rearrangement joins TRBV19 to TRBJ1-5, with a tentative D call TRBD1 (6 bases). Germline CDR1 LNHDA, CDR2 SQIVND (reference sequence). V gave up 1 base and J gave up 7 bases, with 17 bases separating them. The CDR3 consists of 16 residues.

The gene calls are TRBV20-1 and TRBJ2-7; 7 nucleotides line up with TRBD1. J was trimmed by 3 bases and V by 3 bases; bases with no gene match: 5. In germline, CDR1 is DFQATT, CDR2 SNEGSKA (reference sequence). This CDR3 region has 13 residues. The CDR3 loop is CSASKGAFYEQYF. The CDR3 region has the DNA TGCAGTGCTAGTAAGGGGGCATTCTACGAGCAGTACTTC.